Below are 31 T cell receptor beta chains sequenced from a single sample in a study of cytomegalovirus exposure and HLA in healthy donors. Amplification used 60 Vbeta primers and 13 Jbeta primers. The assay was immunoSEQ multiplex PCR, and TCRdb's table has in-frame clones only and misses some. This sample has fewer than 200,000 clones, with 77% found just once. The sequenced sample consisted of PBMCs. The origin of the receptors is a male donor in good health and CMV-seropositive.

This chain links TRBV23-1 with TRBJ1-1; a possible D gene is TRBD1 (6 bases). TRBV23-1 is sorted into the ORF group, with uncertain function. The CDR3 is made up of 18 amino acids. Trimming stripped 2 bases from V and 5 bases from J, with 24 bases between. CDR3 nucleotide sequence: TGCGCCAGCAGTCAACGAAAACCGGGACATAGTAATGGGACTGAAGCTTTCTTT. It encodes CASSQRKPGHSNGTEAFF.

CDR3 in DNA: TGTGCCAGCAGCCTCACAGGGTCTGGGGCTGACGAGCAGTACTTC. Encoded protein: CASSLTGSGADEQYF. The chain is built from TRBV5-6 and TRBJ2-7; weak D call: TRBD1 (6 bases). The CDR3 runs to 15 residues. Trimming stripped 4 bases from V and 5 bases from J, with 19 bases between. Germline V gene lookup returns CDR1 SGHDT and CDR2 YYEEEE.

The chain has TRBV20-1 and TRBJ2-3, with D maybe TRBD1 (6 bases). V was cut by 6 bases and J by 4 bases, with 8 bases left in between. Germline V gene lookup returns CDR1 DFQATT and CDR2 SNEGSKA (reference sequence). The CDR3 has 11 residues. The CDR3 protein is CSAEGADTQYF. The CDR3 region has the DNA TGCAGTGCCGAGGGGGCAGATACGCAGTATTTT.

J is TRBJ2-1 and V is TRBV4-3; D perhaps matches TRBD1 (5 bases). The V gene's germline CDR1 is LGHNA and CDR2 YSLEER. This CDR3 is 16 amino acids long. V gave up 0 bases and J gave up 1 base, with 10 bases separating them. CDR3 amino acids: CASSQDRQGSYNEQFF. The CDR3 DNA is TGCGCCAGCAGCCAAGATAGGCAGGGTTCCTACAATGAGCAGTTCTTC.

The rearrangement links TRBV5-6 to TRBJ2-1; D is uncertain. The CDR3 totals 11 residues. CDR1 SGHDT and CDR2 YYEEEE come from the germline V gene. V dropped 4 bases and J dropped 7 bases, with 6 bases sitting between them. The CDR3 is CASSLQNEQFF. CDR3 sequence (DNA): TGTGCCAGCAGCCTACAGAATGAGCAGTTCTTC.

V gene TRBV2 combines with J gene TRBJ2-2; 7 bases map to TRBD1. CDR3 length: 15 residues. J gave up 4 bases and V 6 bases, and 8 bases lay outside the gene matches. The germline gives CDR1 SNHLY, CDR2 FYNNEI. The CDR3 DNA is TGTGCCAGCAGGTCGACAGGGAGACCCACCGGGGAGCTGTTTTTT. Translating it yields CASRSTGRPTGELFF. The full variable domain, completed using reference TRBV2 and TRBJ2-2, is EPEVTQTPSHQVTQMGQEVILRCVPISNHLYFYWYRQILGQKVEFLVSFYNNEISEKSEIFDDQFSVERPDGSNFTLKIRSTKLEDSAMYFCASRSTGRPTGELFFGEGSRLTVL.

The chain recombines TRBV7-2 with TRBJ1-5; D gene unclear. This CDR3 has 11 amino acids. Germline CDR1 is SGHTA and CDR2 is FQGNSA. The V end lost 5 bases, the J end lost 4 bases, and 3 bases lay between the germline ends. The CDR3 DNA is TGTGCCAGCAGCCCAAATCAGCCCCAGCATTTT. This sequence encodes CASSPNQPQHF.

The rearrangement links TRBV9 to TRBJ1-1; a possible D gene is TRBD1 (6 bases). There are 17 residues in the CDR3. V lost 3 bases, J lost 6 bases, and 24 bases lay in between. Germline lookup yields CDR1 SGDLS and CDR2 YYNGEE. The CDR3 DNA reads TGTGCCAGCAGCGGACGGTCCCGAACAGGGCCTCACGCTGAAGCTTTCTTT. Translation gives CASSGRSRTGPHAEAFF.

This clone was recorded once. This sequence joins TRBV7-8 and TRBJ2-3, with 8 bases identical to TRBD2. CDR1 and CDR2 from the germline V gene are SGHVS and FQNEAQ. Unmatched junction bases numbered 11, after V lost 2 bases and J lost 1 base. The CDR3 length is 18 residues. The CDR3, as DNA: TGTGCCAGCAGCTTAACTTACGGGGGGGCCCTCGGCACAGATACGCAGTATTTT. Residues: CASSLTYGGALGTDTQYF.

This sequence joins TRBV7-9 and TRBJ2-3; no firm D call. Per the germline V gene, CDR1 is SEHNR and CDR2 is FQNEAQ (reference sequence). Trimming took 4 bases from V and 1 from J, leaving 3 bases between them. This CDR3 comprises 12 residues. This chain's CDR3 is CASSSGTDTQYF. The DNA of the CDR3 is TGTGCCAGCAGCTCGGGCACAGATACGCAGTATTTT.

The V gene is TRBV10-2, the J gene TRBJ2-5, with D maybe TRBD2 (6 bases). Germline CDR1 reads WSHSY; CDR2 reads SAAADI. The CDR3 consists of 13 residues. The V end was cut by 2 bases, the J end by 9 bases, with 13 bases between. The CDR3 spells CASSEAGTEAQYF. For the CDR3, the DNA is TGCGCCAGCAGTGAGGCGGGGACCGAGGCCCAGTACTTC.

J is TRBJ1-1 and V is TRBV7-9; 8 bases agree with TRBD1. Germline CDR1 is SEHNR and CDR2 is FQNEAQ (reference sequence). CDR3 length: 15 amino acids. Unmatched junction bases numbered 6, after V lost 6 bases and J lost 0 bases. CDR3 bases: TGTGCCAGCAGGCCTGGGACAGGTTTGAACACTGAAGCTTTCTTT. This codes for CASRPGTGLNTEAFF.

As concerns this clone: One junction end disagrees with the germline gene, perhaps due to a read error. The rearrangement joins TRBV5-8 to TRBJ1-5, with D unclear. Germline V CDR1 and CDR2: SGHTS, YDEGEE. The CDR3 is 14 amino acids. CDR3 sequence reads: CASTLEPGNQPQHF. CDR3 nucleotide sequence: TGTGCCAGCACCTTGGAGCCCGGCAATCAGCCCCAGCATTTT. Full variable domain (rest looked up from reference TRBV5-8 and TRBJ1-5): EAGVTQSPTHLIKTRGQQATLRCSPISGHTSVYWYQQALGLGLQFLLWYDEGEERNRGNFPPRFSGRQFPNYSSELNVNALELEDSALYLCASTLEPGNQPQHFGDGTRLSIL.

This clone was observed a handful of times. The V call is TRBV19, the J call TRBJ1-2; D might be TRBD1 (5 bases). This CDR3 comprises 13 residues. Germline assignment: CDR1 LNHDA and CDR2 SQIVND (reference sequence). Trimming removed 0 bases from V and 7 bases from J, with 9 bases in between. This chain's CDR3 is CASSIEQGAGYTF. CDR3 DNA: TGTGCCAGTAGTATAGAGCAGGGTGCTGGCTACACCTTC.

The V and J genes are TRBV6-6 and TRBJ2-7; 7 bases align to TRBD1. The CDR3 totals 15 residues. Germline V CDR1 and CDR2: MNHNY, SVGAGI (reference sequence). The V gene end was trimmed by 5 bases and the J gene end by 0 bases; junction bases not matched to a gene: 7. The CDR3 region is CASSPRQGRSYEQYF. The CDR3 nucleotides are TGTGCCAGCAGTCCAAGACAGGGACGCTCCTACGAGCAGTACTTC.

The genes are TRBV7-9 and TRBJ2-2; 9 bases are shared with TRBD1. Germline V gene lookup returns CDR1 SEHNR and CDR2 FQNEAQ (reference sequence). This CDR3 has 18 amino acids. J was trimmed by 3 bases and V by 1 base; bases with no gene match: 9. CDR3 bases: TGTGCCAGCAGCTTAGTCTTACTGCGGACAGGGGACACCGGGGAGCTGTTTTTT. This sequence encodes CASSLVLLRTGDTGELFF.

The chain links TRBV29-1 to TRBJ2-2; 11 positions agree with TRBD2. The CDR3 is 15 residues long. Trimming at V came to 4 bases and at J to 8 bases, leaving 9 bases not matched to a gene. Germline CDR1 SQVTM, CDR2 ANQGSEA. The CDR3 bases are TGCAGCGTTGGGACTAGCGGGCAACCTGGGGGGGAGCTGTTTTTT. Translating it yields CSVGTSGQPGGELFF.

CDR3 amino acids: CASTNRMGRSGGYTF. In DNA form, the CDR3 reads TGTGCCAGTACCAACCGAATGGGCCGAAGTGGTGGCTACACCTTC. The rearrangement joins TRBV19 to TRBJ1-2, with no clear D. Germline V gives CDR1 LNHDA, CDR2 SQIVND (reference sequence). The CDR3 has 15 amino acids. V lost 7 bases, J lost 7 bases, and 22 bases lay in between. Full variable domain (remainder filled in from reference TRBV19 and TRBJ1-2): DGGITQSPKYLFRKEGQNVTLSCEQNLNHDAMYWYRQDPGQGLRLIYYSQIVNDFQKGDIAEGYSVSREKKESFPLTVTSAQKNPTAFYLCASTNRMGRSGGYTFGSGTRLTVV.

This rearrangement joins TRBV7-9 to TRBJ2-1; 9 bases agree with TRBD1. Trimming took 3 bases from V and 4 from J; bases not matched to a gene: 4. Looked up from germline, CDR1 is SEHNR and CDR2 is FQNEAQ (reference sequence). CDR3 length: 15 amino acids. The CDR3 loop is CASSFTGGAYNEQFF. In DNA, the CDR3 is TGTGCCAGCAGCTTTACAGGGGGCGCGTACAATGAGCAGTTCTTC.

This chain uses TRBV4-2 with TRBJ1-4; weak D call: TRBD1 (5 bases). CDR1 and CDR2 (germline): LGHNA, YNFKEQ. The CDR3 extends over 14 amino acids. V was shortened by 1 base and J by 7 bases, with 10 bases between the two germline ends. CDR3 region: CASSQGGEGEKLFF. CDR3 nucleotide sequence: TGTGCCAGCAGCCAAGGGGGGGAAGGTGAAAAACTGTTTTTT.

This sequence joins TRBV7-9 and TRBJ2-5; TRBD2 is a possible D gene (5 bases). The CDR3 runs 15 residues. The V gene's germline CDR1 is SEHNR and CDR2 FQNEAQ (reference sequence). Trimming cost V 5 bases and J 4 bases, with 17 bases left between them. The CDR3 spells CASSPTDLGRETQYF. The CDR3 nucleotides are TGTGCCAGCAGCCCGACCGACTTGGGGAGAGAGACCCAGTACTTC.

V is TRBV5-6 and J is TRBJ2-7; no clear D gene. The V gene's germline CDR1 is SGHDT and CDR2 YYEEEE. The CDR3 length is 12 residues. Trimming pared 1 base from V and 2 bases from J, leaving 4 bases between. CDR3: CASSLRAYEQYF. The CDR3 region has the DNA TGTGCCAGCAGCTTGCGGGCCTACGAGCAGTACTTC.

The chain carries TRBV5-5 and TRBJ1-6, with D uncertain. Germline CDR1 is SGHKS and CDR2 is YYEKEE (reference sequence). V was pared by 4 bases and J by 7 bases, with 12 bases between. The length of the CDR3 is 14 residues. This CDR3 is CASSVEDRNSPLHF. As DNA, the CDR3 is TGTGCCAGCAGCGTAGAAGATCGGAATTCACCCCTCCACTTT. Supplemented by reference TRBV5-5 and TRBJ1-6, the full variable domain reads DAGVTQSPTHLIKTRGQQVTLRCSPISGHKSVSWYQQVLGQGPQFIFQYYEKEERGRGNFPDRFSARQFPNYSSELNVNALLLGDSALYLCASSVEDRNSPLHFGNGTRLTVT.

This chain links TRBV11-3 with TRBJ2-2; maybe TRBD2 (6 bases). Trimming pared 0 bases from V and 1 base from J, leaving 12 bases between. CDR3 length: 17 amino acids. Per the germline V gene, CDR1 is SGHNT and CDR2 is YENEEA. CDR3 sequence: CASSLDRWGENTGELFF. The CDR3 DNA sequence: TGTGCCAGCAGCTTAGATCGATGGGGGGAGAACACCGGGGAGCTGTTTTTT.

V and J are TRBV6-5 and TRBJ1-3; TRBD1 might be the D (5 bases). Germline lookup yields CDR1 MNHEY and CDR2 SVGAGI. Trimming took off 2 bases at V and 0 bases at J, with 11 bases between the two ends. CDR3 length: 16 residues. The CDR3 DNA follows: TGTGCCAGCAGTTACGGGGCAGCCTCCTCTGGAAACACCATATATTTT. Protein sequence: CASSYGAASSGNTIYF.

The sample holds a few counts of this clone. The chain uses TRBV7-9 and TRBJ1-1; TRBD1 aligns across 8 bases. The CDR3 totals 12 residues. Germline V lookup: CDR1 SEHNR, CDR2 FQNEAQ (reference sequence). Losses at the gene ends were 3 bases for V and 11 bases for J; bases not matched to a gene: 5. In nucleotides, the CDR3 is TGTGCCAGCAGCTTTCCGGACAGGGAGGCTTTCTTT. Translated, it gives CASSFPDREAFF.

The rearrangement uses TRBV18 and TRBJ2-5; tentatively, D is TRBD2 (5 bases). Germline V lookup: CDR1 KGHSH, CDR2 LQKENI. This CDR3 contains 14 residues. V was shortened by 4 bases and J by 5 bases, with 14 bases between the two germline ends. Here the CDR3 reads CASSRELGWETQYF. CDR3 bases: TGTGCCAGCTCACGGGAACTAGGATGGGAGACCCAGTACTTC.

The gene calls are TRBV7-9 and TRBJ1-2, with D hard to call. The CDR3 length is 15 residues. Germline CDR1 is SEHNR and CDR2 is FQNEAQ (reference sequence). Trimming left V 6 bases short and J 4 bases short, with 18 bases between. The CDR3 DNA reads as TGTGCCAGCAGTTCTGGTTCGAGGTCGACCTATGGCTACACCTTC. Its protein product is CASSSGSRSTYGYTF.

This clone was seen once. DNA for the CDR3: TGTGCCAGCAGTCCGGGCTACAGGGACGAGCAGTACTTC. Translated: CASSPGYRDEQYF. This chain joins TRBV27 and TRBJ2-7, with D perhaps TRBD1 (6 bases). Trimming took off 5 bases at V and 5 bases at J, with 13 bases between the two ends. Per germline, CDR1 MNHEY and CDR2 SMNVEV (reference sequence). CDR3 size: 13 residues.

This clone was found once. The chain carries TRBV5-1 and TRBJ1-2; TRBD1 matches 7 bases. V lost 0 bases to trimming and J lost 4 bases; unmatched junction nucleotides: 3. CDR3 size: 14 residues. Per the germline V gene, CDR1 is SGHRS and CDR2 is YFSETQ. The CDR3 protein is CASSLAGTAYGYTF. CDR3 DNA: TGCGCCAGCAGCTTGGCCGGGACAGCCTATGGCTACACCTTC.

This clone was recorded a few times. The chain's CDR3 is CASRPRTVVTYEQYF. The CDR3 DNA sequence: TGTGCCAGCAGGCCGCGGACAGTCGTTACCTACGAGCAGTACTTC. The chain employs TRBV6-5 and TRBJ2-7; a possible D gene is TRBD1 (6 bases). This CDR3 is built from 15 residues. Trimming shortened V by 6 bases and J by 2 bases, and 17 bases separated the two germline ends. CDR1 MNHEY and CDR2 SVGAGI come from the germline V gene.